The sample holds a few counts of the clone carrying this T cell receptor (beta chain). TCRdb's table, derived via immunoSEQ multiplex PCR, lists solely in-frame clones and lacks some. Among a few hundred thousand clones listed, around nine tenths were seen once. This sample was taken from a study of Ad26.COV2.S vaccination and SARS-CoV-2 variants. Overall study context: This donor came from the COV1001 trial of Ad26.COV2.S.

Treatment meaning: some 20 received Ad26.COV2.S at low or high dose, single or two shots; about 5 received placebo; per-sample allocation not given. Collection of the samples took place on day 63 after the first injection of vaccine or placebo. The V gene's germline CDR1 is SEHNR and CDR2 FQNEAQ (reference sequence). The CDR3 consists of 14 residues. V shed 5 bases and J shed 0 bases, with 11 bases lying between them. The sample in question was peripheral blood, obtained in a trial of Ad26.COV2.S vaccine versus placebo. The rearrangement uses TRBV7-9 and TRBJ2-7; the D gene is possibly TRBD1 (5 bases). The clonotype was recovered from a person between 18 and 59 years old who received the Ad26.COV2.S COVID-19 vaccine or a placebo. This chain's CDR3 is CASSPRQSSYEQYF. CDR3 coding DNA: TGTGCCAGCAGCCCTAGACAGAGCTCCTACGAGCAGTACTTC.